This T cell receptor beta chain was observed in a study of tissue T cells after allogeneic stem cell transplantation. Study context: Samples with visible lymphocytes on H&E were prioritized for sequencing.

TCRdb keeps only in-frame clones here, not all; method: immunoSEQ multiplex PCR. Of more than 7,500 clones detected, roughly 56% appear once; the ten largest clones hold under 20%. Autopsy tissues included GI tract, liver, skin and lymphoid organs. This clone is classed as medium-sized. V was trimmed by 0 bases and J by 5 bases, leaving 13 bases between them. The length of the CDR3 is 15 residues. The germline gives CDR1 SGHTA, CDR2 FQGNSA. The TCR sequence derives from a female donor aged 60 or older with lung cancer. The specimen comprised tissue from the jejunum, sampled at autopsy. The V call is TRBV7-2, the J call TRBJ2-5; no clear D. This CDR3 reads CASSLAHGPAETQYF. The CDR3 DNA follows: TGTGCCAGCAGCTTAGCGCATGGTCCCGCGGAGACCCAGTACTTC.